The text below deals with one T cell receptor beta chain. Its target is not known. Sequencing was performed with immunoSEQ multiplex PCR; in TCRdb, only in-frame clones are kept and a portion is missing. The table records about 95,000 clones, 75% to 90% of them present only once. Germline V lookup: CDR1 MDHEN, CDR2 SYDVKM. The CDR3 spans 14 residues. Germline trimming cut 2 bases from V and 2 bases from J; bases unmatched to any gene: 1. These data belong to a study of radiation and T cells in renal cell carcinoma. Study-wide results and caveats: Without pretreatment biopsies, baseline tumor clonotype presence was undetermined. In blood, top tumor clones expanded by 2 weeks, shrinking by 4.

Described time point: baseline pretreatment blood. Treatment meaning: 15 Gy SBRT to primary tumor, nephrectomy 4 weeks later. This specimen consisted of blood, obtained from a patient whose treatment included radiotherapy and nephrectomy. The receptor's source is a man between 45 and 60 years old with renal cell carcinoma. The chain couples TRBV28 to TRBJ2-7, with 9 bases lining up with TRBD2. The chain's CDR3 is CASSLGGRAYEQYF. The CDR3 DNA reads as TGTGCCAGCAGTTTAGGCGGGAGGGCCTACGAGCAGTACTTC.